These 8 T cell receptor beta chains were sequenced from one sample in a study of OX40 agonist ivuxolimab in advanced cancers. Clones were sequenced by immunoSEQ multiplex PCR, and TCRdb holds only the in-frame ones, with some missing. The sample carries 20,000 to 30,000 clones, more than 75% recorded once. The sequences come from CD4+ or CD8+ T cells sorted from blood, collected in a trial of the OX40 agonist ivuxolimab. All receptors come from an adult with an advanced solid tumor such as melanoma, head and neck, liver or kidney cancer.

This clone was counted a single time. This chain joins TRBV7-3 and TRBJ2-1; 7 positions agree with TRBD2. CDR3 length: 16 residues. Unmatched junction bases numbered 12, after V lost 3 bases and J lost 7 bases. The germline V gene encodes CDR1 SGHTA and CDR2 FQGTGA. For the CDR3, the DNA is TGTGCCAGCAGCTTCCGGCGGGTAAGCGGGATTAATGAGCAGTTCTTC. It codes for CASSFRRVSGINEQFF.

V is TRBV5-1 and J is TRBJ2-5, with D possibly matching TRBD1 (5 bases). The V gene's germline CDR1 is SGHRS and CDR2 YFSETQ. V dropped 0 bases and J dropped 3 bases, with 12 bases sitting between them. This CDR3 comprises 15 residues. The CDR3 loop reads CASSLGSGWEETQYF. The CDR3 bases are TGCGCCAGCAGCTTGGGGTCAGGGTGGGAAGAGACCCAGTACTTC.

The chain couples TRBV6-1 to TRBJ2-5; 7 nucleotides agree with TRBD2. The CDR3 has 15 residues. The V gene end was trimmed by 0 bases and the J gene end by 7 bases; junction bases not matched to a gene: 8. CDR1 is MNHNS, CDR2 SASEGT, per germline. The CDR3 spells CASSEASGFSGTQYF. The CDR3 DNA follows: TGTGCCAGCAGTGAAGCTAGCGGGTTTTCCGGGACCCAGTACTTC.

The rearrangement links TRBV5-3 to TRBJ2-5; TRBD2 agrees at 12 bases. TRBV5-3 is treated as an ORF (open reading frame) with a function not yet certain. There are 18 residues in the CDR3. Trimming removed 4 bases from V and 0 bases from J; junction bases left unmatched: 10. In DNA form, the CDR3 reads TGTGCCAGAAGCCTAAGGACTAGCGGGGTGTCCCACCAAGAGACCCAGTACTTC. Translated: CARSLRTSGVSHQETQYF.

The CDR3 sequence: CASSLGDSVQETQYF. The CDR3 DNA is TGTGCCAGTAGTTTAGGCGATAGCGTCCAAGAGACCCAGTACTTC. The chain recombines TRBV19 with TRBJ2-5; tentatively, D is TRBD2 (5 bases). The V gene's germline CDR1 is LNHDA and CDR2 SQIVND (reference sequence). The CDR3 spans 15 residues. V lost 5 bases and J lost 1, with 14 bases in between.

The sample holds one count of this clone. The chain's CDR3 is CASSSGDSYNEQFF. For the CDR3, the DNA is TGCGCCAGCAGCTCGGGGGATTCCTACAATGAGCAGTTCTTC. This chain links TRBV5-1 with TRBJ2-1; the D gene is possibly TRBD2 (6 bases). There are 14 residues in the CDR3. V lost 3 bases, J lost 1 base, and 8 bases lay in between. Germline V gene sequence: CDR1 SGHRS, CDR2 YFSETQ.

The chain employs TRBV4-2 and TRBJ2-3; weak D call: TRBD2 (7 bases). Germline V gene lookup returns CDR1 LGHNA and CDR2 YNFKEQ. The V and J ends lost 0 bases and 5 bases respectively, with 15 bases between them. The CDR3 covers 16 residues. CDR3 in amino acids: CASSQDLRGARDTQYF. The CDR3 region has the DNA TGTGCCAGCAGCCAAGATTTACGGGGGGCACGAGATACGCAGTATTTT.

This sequence joins TRBV28 and TRBJ1-6, with 7 positions matching TRBD1. CDR1 and CDR2 from the germline V gene are MDHEN and SYDVKM. The CDR3 consists of 16 residues. With V trimmed by 6 bases and J by 10 bases, 15 bases remained unmatched. CDR3 DNA: TGTGCCAGCAGCCCAAACACAGGGGTACTTTACTCACCCCTCCACTTT. Its translation is CASSPNTGVLYSPLHF.